The present TCR beta chain was sequenced within a study of T cell changes during pregnancy in multiple sclerosis. The CDR3 has 15 amino acids. The germline gives CDR1 SGHRS, CDR2 YFSETQ. Unmatched junction bases numbered 8, after V lost 2 bases and J lost 7 bases. Method: immunoSEQ multiplex PCR; TCRdb's copy keeps in-frame clones and lacks some. The profile shows fewer than 90,000 clones, approximately 95% of them singletons. The sequence came from a female donor in good health, enrolled as a control in a pregnancy study. The J gene is TRBJ2-1, the V gene TRBV5-1; 8 nucleotides line up with TRBD1. Specimen: peripheral blood, collected after pregnancy. This CDR3 reads CASSFRTGGINEQFF. CDR3 nucleotide sequence: TGCGCCAGCAGCTTTCGTACAGGGGGTATTAATGAGCAGTTCTTC.